What follows describes a single T cell receptor beta chain. This clonotype has more than one count but fewer than ten. Its antigen is not yet known. Per-base qualities were not stored, and no clone one base away is much larger. Only healthy Caucasian donors were included. The twin cohort consisted of three pairs of female monozygotic twins, all aged about 18 to 29 years. CD4+ and CD8+ T cell populations were isolated with positive isolation kits from Invitrogen. The record originates from a study of identical twins (dated by TCRdb to about 2016). Study-level background: To test whether fetal clonotypes persist, the study used deep sequencing on TCR alpha and beta repertoires from monozygotic twins, unrelated adults of various ages, and cord blood. Replicate twin experiments were performed at different times using different library preparation protocols to rule out contamination.

Broader findings and caveats from the paper: Invariant T cells such as MAIT and iNKT could partly confound zero-insertion analyses, although diverse VJ usage argued against such confounding for most clonotypes. Compared with coincidental sharing between unrelated individuals, out-of-frame TCR alpha sequences shared between twins had an excess of sequences with low generation probability. Excess twin sharing in beta out-of-frame sequences was weaker because fewer shared sequences lowered the signal-to-noise ratio. In monozygotic twins, out-of-frame TCR alpha sharing was systematically underestimated by recombination models, although the models agreed with sharing between unrelated individuals. Fewer insertions were carried by abundant cord blood beta clonotypes; a weaker similar trend was observed in young adult naive repertoires, while no such trend was observed in memory repertoires. Conclusions relied on cross-sectional statistical analysis, since the same donors could not be followed over many years.

V is cut back by 2 bases and J by 2 bases, with 1 base in the junction unmatched. Looking up the germline V gene yields CDR1 MNHEY and CDR2 SVGAGI. The CDR3, cysteine through phenylalanine, is 17 amino acids long. Only the CDR3 portion is preserved as DNA: 51 bases, with reading frame beginning at the first base. Library preparation used 5' RACE. TCRdb names Illumina HiSeq 2000 as the instrument used. A universal primer binding site was introduced by template switching, and a unique molecular identifier was present in the final cDNA, enabling accurate counting of TCR cDNA molecules. First-strand cDNA for TCR alpha and beta chains was synthesized from specific primers in the conserved constant-segment region. To control for contamination, every cDNA library carried two barcodes: a SMART-Mk sample barcode plus Illumina barcodes. TruSeq adapter sequences, together with Illumina sample barcodes, were added in two successive PCR steps. The Illumina HiSeq platform was used with custom primers to sequence TCR alpha and beta cDNA libraries. On the authors' methods: MiGEC was used to process raw reads and extract unique molecular identifiers, and MiXCR was used to find CDR3 positions. For each individual, recombination models were inferred using an EM algorithm with the repgenHMM and IGoR tools. The tcR package in R was used for shared clonotype analysis, with sharing normalized by the product of cloneset sizes. Out-of-frame nonproductive sequences were analyzed to study raw recombination free of thymic and clonal selection effects. TCRdb itself trimmed the public reads at Q25 with fastp, ran MiXCR and retained productive beta chains. Each CDR3 protein appears once, grouped with its most common genes and DNA. What appears here as the V and J calls and clone size reflects TCRdb's work, not the paper's. The sample has 400,000 to 550,000 distinct CDR3 sequences on record, roughly 13% of them singletons. The ten largest clones represent approximately 1% of the sample.

The same specimen was also included in a second study, on yellow fever vaccine responses in identical twins. That second publication adds: The T cell response to vaccination in identical twins was reported by the authors to appear partly convergent and partly personalized. Focusing on identical twins, the study followed the T cell clones that responded to the vaccine, and did so with precision.

The sample consisted of CD4+ T cells sorted from blood. The chain is encoded by TRBV6-5 joined to TRBJ2-6, with 12 junctional bases fitting TRBD1. The sequence came from a woman under 30 in good health. The CDR3 corresponds to CASSYRDRGPGANVLTF. The nucleotide sequence is given as TGTGCCAGCAGTTACCGGGACAGGGGGCCTGGGGCCAACGTCCTGACTTTC.